This T cell receptor (beta chain) was found in a study of Graves' ophthalmopathy and Graves' hyperthyroidism. This CDR3 is built from 16 residues. The germline V gene encodes CDR1 MNHNS and CDR2 SASEGT. V was shortened by 8 bases and J by 6 bases, with 20 bases between the two germline ends. RNA transcripts served as template for amplifying TCR beta CDR3 sequences. RT-PCR was first run with HTBI primers, then multiplex PCR in a second round. MiXCR, run by TCRdb on the multiplex PCR reads, gives a single entry per CDR3 protein. Of 200,000 to 250,000 distinct CDR3 sequences in the sample, approximately 21% were seen once. This clonotype was recorded at least ten times. Patients were left out if they had other autoimmune diseases, uncontrolled infections, pregnancy or lactation.

The sample was peripheral blood. V and J are TRBV6-1 and TRBJ1-6, with D unclear. This clonotype was sampled from a woman aged 45-65 years with Graves' ophthalmopathy. In DNA, the CDR3 is TGTGCCAGCTCGGAAGATTACAAGCAATCTAATTCACCCCTCCACTTT. It specifies CASSEDYKQSNSPLHF.